The rows below give T cell receptor beta chains drawn from one sample of a study of human T cells and chemical hapten exposure. TCRdb re-analysed the RACE reads in MiXCR, keeping a single row per CDR3 protein. Of approximately 79,000 distinct CDR3 sequences in the sample, about 8.6% were seen once. The sample comprised whole blood. The receptor source for this set is a male donor in good health. Some clones in this sample may be carry-over from other donors' samples. The CDR3 runs from the conserved cysteine through the conserved F or W. D genes are given only for firm matches. Rows may omit the clone size; those that give it use once, few, many or a size class.

clone_size,v_call,j_call,cdr3_length,d_call,cdr3_nt,cdr3_aa
many,TRBV5-1,TRBJ2-5,19,-,TGCGCCAGCAGCTTGGTATCACTGGCCATAGCAGCCGCTCGAGAGACCCAGTACTTC,CASSLVSLAIAAARETQYF
-,TRBV5-6,TRBJ1-1,13,-,TGTGCCAGCAGCTTCCGGACGAACACTGAAGCTTTCTTT,CASSFRTNTEAFF
many,TRBV7-2,TRBJ1-5,15,TRBD1,TGTGCCAGCACTGCCCAGGGGGCGGGCAATCAGCCCCAGCATTTT,CASTAQGAGNQPQHF
-,TRBV5-6,TRBJ1-1,16,-,TGTGCCAGCAGCTTTAATGGCAGGGGAATGAACACTGAAGCTTTCTTT,CASSFNGRGMNTEAFF
few,TRBV7-2,TRBJ1-5,15,-,TGTGCCAGCAGCTTAAGGGGGAATAGCAATCAGCCCCAGCATTTT,CASSLRGNSNQPQHF
-,TRBV11-2,TRBJ2-5,14,-,TGTGCCAGCAGCTTATCAGACGGACAAGAGACCCAGTACTTC,CASSLSDGQETQYF
many,TRBV4-1,TRBJ2-3,16,TRBD2,TGCGCCAGCAGCCAAGGGACTAGCGGGTTTTCAGATACGCAGTATTTT,CASSQGTSGFSDTQYF
-,TRBV14,TRBJ2-3,15,-,TGTGCCAGCAGCCTGGGGACACTGAGCACAGATACGCAGTATTTT,CASSLGTLSTDTQYF
few,TRBV6-2/TRBV6-3,TRBJ1-6,15,-,TGTGCCAGCAGTTACTCCCTTGAAGAGAATTCACCCCTCCACTTT,CASSYSLEENSPLHF
-,TRBV27,TRBJ2-3,16,-,TGTGCCAGCAGTCCAAACCCATGGGACAGCACAGATACGCAGTATTTT,CASSPNPWDSTDTQYF
-,TRBV7-2,TRBJ1-5,14,-,TGTGCCAGCAGCTGGTCAGGGCGCAATCAGCCCCAGCATTTT,CASSWSGRNQPQHF
few,TRBV3-1,TRBJ2-7,14,-,TGTGCCAGCAGCCAAGATCTGACTACCTACGGGCAGTACTTC,CASSQDLTTYGQYF
few,TRBV5-5,TRBJ2-1,17,-,TGTGCCAGCAGCTTTGGAACTAGGGGTCTTCCTTACAATGAGCAGTTCTTC,CASSFGTRGLPYNEQFF
few,TRBV5-1,TRBJ2-3,15,-,TGCGCCAGCAGCTTGTGGGGCGGAGGCACAGATACGCAGTATTTT,CASSLWGGGTDTQYF
-,TRBV7-8,TRBJ1-2,15,-,TGTGCCAGCAGCTTAGAGGCAGGGCTGAACTATGGCTACACCTTC,CASSLEAGLNYGYTF
few,TRBV30,TRBJ2-3,16,TRBD1,TGTGCCTGGAGTGTACAGGGGGCAGTAAGCACAGATACGCAGTATTTT,CAWSVQGAVSTDTQYF
-,TRBV7-9,TRBJ1-1,13,TRBD1,TGTGCCAGCAGCGGGGGACAGGGGCTTGAAGCTTTCTTT,CASSGGQGLEAFF
many,TRBV18,TRBJ1-1,16,-,TGTGCCAGCTCACCCTTACCGGGACGGGTTAACACTGAAGCTTTCTTT,CASSPLPGRVNTEAFF
few,TRBV4-1,TRBJ1-6,21,-,TGCGCCAGCAGCCAAGATTGGGGAGACGGTAACTTTAGCTCCTATAATTCACCCCTCCACTTT,CASSQDWGDGNFSSYNSPLHF
-,TRBV11-2,TRBJ1-2,14,-,TGTGCCAGCACCCCACCTGGGCAGGGGAACGGCTACACCTTC,CASTPPGQGNGYTF
many,TRBV6-2/TRBV6-3,TRBJ1-1,14,-,TGTGCCAGCAGTTACGGCGGCAGCTTTGATGAAGCTTTCTTT,CASSYGGSFDEAFF
few,TRBV9,TRBJ2-3,13,-,TGTGCCAGCAGCCGGACTCCCACAGATACGCAGTATTTT,CASSRTPTDTQYF
few,TRBV7-9,TRBJ1-5,14,-,TGTGCCAGCAGCTTACCAGGGACGTCCCAGCCCCAGCATTTT,CASSLPGTSQPQHF
few,TRBV9,TRBJ2-3,14,-,TGTGCCAGCAGCGGGGCGGAGGGAAAAGATACGCAGTATTTT,CASSGAEGKDTQYF
-,TRBV4-1,TRBJ2-6,14,-,TGCGCCAGCAGCTCTCTCCCCGTGTCCTTCGTCCTGACTTTC,CASSSLPVSFVLTF
many,TRBV3-1,TRBJ1-6,17,TRBD1,TGTGCCAGCAGCCAAGAAGGGGCAGGGGGGTACAATTCACCCCTCCACTTT,CASSQEGAGGYNSPLHF